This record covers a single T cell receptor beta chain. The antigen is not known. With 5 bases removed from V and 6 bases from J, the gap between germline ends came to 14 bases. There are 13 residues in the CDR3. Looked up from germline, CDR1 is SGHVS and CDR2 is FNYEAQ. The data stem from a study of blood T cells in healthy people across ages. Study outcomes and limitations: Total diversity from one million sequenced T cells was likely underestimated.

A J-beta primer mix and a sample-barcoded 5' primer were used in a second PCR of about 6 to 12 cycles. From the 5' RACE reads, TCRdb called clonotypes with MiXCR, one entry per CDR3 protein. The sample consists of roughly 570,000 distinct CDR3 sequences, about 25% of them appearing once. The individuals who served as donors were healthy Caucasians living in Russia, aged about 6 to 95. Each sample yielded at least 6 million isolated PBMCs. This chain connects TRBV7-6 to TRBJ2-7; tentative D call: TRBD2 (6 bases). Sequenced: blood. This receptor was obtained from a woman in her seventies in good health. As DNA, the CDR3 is TGTGCCAGCAGCCCAACTAGCCGTGGCGAGCAGTACTTC. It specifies CASSPTSRGEQYF.